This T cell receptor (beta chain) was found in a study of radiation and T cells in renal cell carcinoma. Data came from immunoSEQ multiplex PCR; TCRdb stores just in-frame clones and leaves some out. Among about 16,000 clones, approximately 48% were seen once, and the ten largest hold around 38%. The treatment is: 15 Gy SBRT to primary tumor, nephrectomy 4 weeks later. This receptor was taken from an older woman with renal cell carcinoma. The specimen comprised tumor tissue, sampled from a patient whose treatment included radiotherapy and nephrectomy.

This CDR3 is CAISESTAVAGDYEQYF. CDR3 nucleotides: TGTGCCATCAGTGAGTCGACGGCAGTAGCGGGAGACTACGAGCAGTACTTC. The rearrangement joins TRBV10-3 to TRBJ2-7, with 9 positions matching TRBD2. This CDR3 spans 17 amino acids. V was clipped by 0 bases and J by 3 bases; unmatched bases: 9. The V gene's germline CDR1 is ENHRY and CDR2 SYGVKD.